The 8 T cell receptor beta chains given below trace back to one sample, sequenced in a study of PD-1 blockade in mismatch repair-deficient tumors. Here immunoSEQ multiplex PCR was the method, and the copy in TCRdb shows in-frame clones only, minus some. The sample holds fewer than 45,000 clones, around 83% seen once. Material: peripheral blood, obtained about 81 weeks after starting pembrolizumab. The receptor set was obtained from an adult with mismatch repair-deficient cancer.

V is TRBV29-1 and J is TRBJ1-2; 7 bases map to TRBD1. Trimming removed 3 bases from V and 4 bases from J; junction bases left unmatched: 5. Germline CDR1 reads SQVTM; CDR2 reads ANQGSEA. The CDR3 spans 13 residues. CDR3 residues: CSVDPGGSYGYTF. CDR3 sequence (DNA): TGCAGCGTTGACCCAGGGGGAAGCTATGGCTACACCTTC.

This clone was detected once. This chain links TRBV4-2 with TRBJ2-3, with TRBD2 matching 13 bases. Germline lookup yields CDR1 LGHNA and CDR2 YNFKEQ. The V and J ends lost 1 base and 5 bases, in that order; junction bases with no gene match: 3. The CDR3 runs 16 residues. CDR3 sequence (DNA): TGTGCCAGCAGCCAAGTCGGGACTAGCGGGAAAGATACGCAGTATTTT. Its translation: CASSQVGTSGKDTQYF.

The J gene is TRBJ1-2, the V gene TRBV19; maybe TRBD1 (6 bases). The V gene's germline CDR1 is LNHDA and CDR2 SQIVND (reference sequence). V was pared by 4 bases and J by 8 bases, with 23 bases between. This CDR3 is 16 amino acids long. CDR3 residues: CASSRRPLQGNEGYTF. CDR3 in DNA: TGTGCCAGTAGTAGGCGGCCTCTACAGGGAAACGAAGGCTACACCTTC.

The CDR3 DNA follows: TGTGCCAGCAGCTGGAACAGACTAGCGGGAGCGGGGGAGACCCAGTACTTC. It encodes CASSWNRLAGAGETQYF. The V gene is TRBV11-3, the J gene TRBJ2-5; 12 bases agree with TRBD2. The CDR3 has 17 residues. Germline V gene lookup returns CDR1 SGHNT and CDR2 YENEEA. Trimming cost V 4 bases and J 5 bases; bases outside gene matches: 11. Based on the CDR3 plus reference TRBV11-3 and TRBJ2-5, the full variable domain is EAGVVQSPRYKIIEKKQPVAFWCNPISGHNTLYWYLQNLGQGPELLIRYENEEAVDDSQLPKDRFSAERLKGVDSTLKIQPAELGDSAVYLCASSWNRLAGAGETQYFGPGTRLLVL.

The chain recombines TRBV10-3 with TRBJ2-5; 14 nucleotides agree with TRBD2. The V and J ends lost 10 bases and 2 bases, in that order; junction bases with no gene match: 3. Germline-derived CDR1 and CDR2 are ENHRY and SYGVKD. The CDR3 has 14 residues. Here the CDR3 reads CATGLAGGQETQYF. The CDR3 coding sequence is TGTGCCACTGGACTAGCGGGAGGTCAAGAGACCCAGTACTTC.

The rearrangement links TRBV25-1 to TRBJ2-1; D unresolved. This CDR3 has 15 residues. Trimming cost V 2 bases and J 2 bases, with 10 bases left between them. Germline values: CDR1 MGHDK, CDR2 SYGVNS. Written as DNA, the CDR3 is TGTGCCAGCAGTGAACGGGTCCCGACCTACAATGAGCAGTTCTTC. Protein product: CASSERVPTYNEQFF.

The chain has TRBV14 and TRBJ1-1; D is undetermined. The V gene's germline CDR1 is SGHDN and CDR2 FVKESK. V gave up 1 base and J gave up 0 bases, with 6 bases separating them. This CDR3 contains 14 residues. For the CDR3, the DNA is TGTGCCAGCAGCCAAGGGGTGATGAACACTGAAGCTTTCTTT. It yields the protein CASSQGVMNTEAFF.

V is TRBV18 and J is TRBJ2-5; 7 bases agree with TRBD1. This CDR3 comprises 14 residues. Per germline, CDR1 KGHSH and CDR2 LQKENI. J was trimmed by 2 bases and V by 4 bases; bases with no gene match: 4. CDR3 sequence (DNA): TGTGCCAGCTCACTTCAGGGGGTGCAAGAGACCCAGTACTTC. Protein: CASSLQGVQETQYF.